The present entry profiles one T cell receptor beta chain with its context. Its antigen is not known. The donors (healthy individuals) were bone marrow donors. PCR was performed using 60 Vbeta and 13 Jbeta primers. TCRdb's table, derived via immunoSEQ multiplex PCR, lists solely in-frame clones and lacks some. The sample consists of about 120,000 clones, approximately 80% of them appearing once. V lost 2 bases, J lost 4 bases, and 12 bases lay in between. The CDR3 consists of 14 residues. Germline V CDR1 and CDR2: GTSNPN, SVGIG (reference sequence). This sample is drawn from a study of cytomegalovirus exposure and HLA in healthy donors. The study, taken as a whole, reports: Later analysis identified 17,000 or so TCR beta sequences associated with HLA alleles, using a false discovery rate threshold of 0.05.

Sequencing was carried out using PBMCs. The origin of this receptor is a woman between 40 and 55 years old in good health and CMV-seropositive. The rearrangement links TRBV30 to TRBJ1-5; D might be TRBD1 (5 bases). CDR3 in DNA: TGTGCCTGGAGTAGGGCAGGGTGGAATCAGCCCCAGCATTTT. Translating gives CAWSRAGWNQPQHF.